The TCR beta chain described here comes from a study of T cell responses to AZD1222 COVID-19 vaccine. This clone occurred once. The antigen is unknown. Whole-study results and caveats: The number of AZD1222 recipients seropositive at baseline was only five or six.

Sequencing used immunoSEQ multiplex PCR; TCRdb keeps in-frame clones, though not all of them. In the table there are roughly 100,000 clones, approximately 89% of which are singletons. Germline assignment: CDR1 SGHTA and CDR2 FQGTGA. Trimming left V 2 bases short and J 1 base short, with 12 bases between. This CDR3 contains 16 residues. This sequence was found in an adult in good health. Material: peripheral blood, obtained on day 0 of AZD1222 vaccination. The V and J genes are TRBV7-3 and TRBJ1-5; D unclear. The CDR3 loop is CASSLSRAPSNQPQHF. Here the CDR3 DNA reads TGTGCCAGCAGCTTATCCCGGGCCCCCAGCAATCAGCCCCAGCATTTT.